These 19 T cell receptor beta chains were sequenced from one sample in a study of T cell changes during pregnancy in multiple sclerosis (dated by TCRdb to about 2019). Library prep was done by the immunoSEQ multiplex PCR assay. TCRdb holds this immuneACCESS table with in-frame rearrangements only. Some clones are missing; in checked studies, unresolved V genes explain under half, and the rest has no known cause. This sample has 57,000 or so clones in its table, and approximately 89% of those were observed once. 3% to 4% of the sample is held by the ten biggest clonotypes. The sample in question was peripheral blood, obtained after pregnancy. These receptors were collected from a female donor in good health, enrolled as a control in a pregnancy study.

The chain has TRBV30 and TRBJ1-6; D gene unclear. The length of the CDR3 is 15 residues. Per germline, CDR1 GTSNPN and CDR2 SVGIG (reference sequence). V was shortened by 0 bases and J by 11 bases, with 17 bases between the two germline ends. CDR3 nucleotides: TGTGCCTGGAGTGTACAGACGGCTCAGGTGGCACCCCTCCACTTT. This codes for CAWSVQTAQVAPLHF.

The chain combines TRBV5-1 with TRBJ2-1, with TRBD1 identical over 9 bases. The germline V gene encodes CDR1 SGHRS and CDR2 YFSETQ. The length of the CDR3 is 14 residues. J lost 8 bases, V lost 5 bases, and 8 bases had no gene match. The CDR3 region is CASSTGTGFDEQFF. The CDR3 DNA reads TGCGCCAGCAGTACCGGGACAGGGTTCGATGAGCAGTTCTTC.

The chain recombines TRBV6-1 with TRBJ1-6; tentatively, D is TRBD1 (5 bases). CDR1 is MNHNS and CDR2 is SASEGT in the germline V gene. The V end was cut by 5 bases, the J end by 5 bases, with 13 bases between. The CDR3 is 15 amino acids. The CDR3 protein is CASSQGGVDNSPLHF. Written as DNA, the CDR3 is TGTGCCAGCAGTCAGGGAGGGGTCGATAATTCACCCCTCCACTTT.

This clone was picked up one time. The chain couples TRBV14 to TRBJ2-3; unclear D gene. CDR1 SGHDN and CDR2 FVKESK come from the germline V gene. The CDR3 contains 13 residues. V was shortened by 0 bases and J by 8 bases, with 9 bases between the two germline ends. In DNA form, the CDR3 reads TGTGCCAGCAGCCAAGAATTCGAGGCTACGCAGTATTTT. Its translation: CASSQEFEATQYF.

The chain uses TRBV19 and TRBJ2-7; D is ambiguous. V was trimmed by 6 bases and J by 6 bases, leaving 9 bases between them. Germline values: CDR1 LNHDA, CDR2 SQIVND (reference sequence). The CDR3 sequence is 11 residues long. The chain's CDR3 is CASRSGSEQYF. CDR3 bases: TGTGCCAGTAGATCAGGCTCCGAGCAGTACTTC. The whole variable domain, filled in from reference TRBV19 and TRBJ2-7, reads DGGITQSPKYLFRKEGQNVTLSCEQNLNHDAMYWYRQDPGQGLRLIYYSQIVNDFQKGDIAEGYSVSREKKESFPLTVTSAQKNPTAFYLCASRSGSEQYFGPGTRLTVT.

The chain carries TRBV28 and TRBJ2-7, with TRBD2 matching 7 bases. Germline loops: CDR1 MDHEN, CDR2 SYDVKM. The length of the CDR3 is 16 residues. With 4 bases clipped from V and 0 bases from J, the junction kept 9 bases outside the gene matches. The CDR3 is CASSSPFGTTSYEQYF. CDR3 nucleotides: TGTGCCAGCAGTTCCCCCTTCGGGACTACCTCCTACGAGCAGTACTTC.

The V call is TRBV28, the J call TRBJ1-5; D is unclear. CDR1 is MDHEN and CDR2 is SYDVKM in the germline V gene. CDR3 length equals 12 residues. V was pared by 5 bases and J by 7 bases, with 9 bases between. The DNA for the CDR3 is TGTGCCAGCAGTATTGGAGGCCAGCCCCAGCATTTT. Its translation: CASSIGGQPQHF.

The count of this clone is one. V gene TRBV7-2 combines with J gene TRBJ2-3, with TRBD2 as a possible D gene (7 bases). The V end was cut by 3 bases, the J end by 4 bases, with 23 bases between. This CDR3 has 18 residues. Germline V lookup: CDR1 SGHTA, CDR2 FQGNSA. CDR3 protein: CASSFRASGGGTADTQYF. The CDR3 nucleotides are TGTGCCAGCAGCTTTAGGGCTAGCGGAGGGGGGACCGCAGATACGCAGTATTTT.

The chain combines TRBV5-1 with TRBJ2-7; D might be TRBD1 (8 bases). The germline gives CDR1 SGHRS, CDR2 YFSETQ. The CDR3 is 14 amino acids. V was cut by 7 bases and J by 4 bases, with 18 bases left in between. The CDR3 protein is CASRAGQGGYEQYF. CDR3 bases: TGCGCCAGCCGCGCCGGACAGGGAGGGTACGAGCAGTACTTC.

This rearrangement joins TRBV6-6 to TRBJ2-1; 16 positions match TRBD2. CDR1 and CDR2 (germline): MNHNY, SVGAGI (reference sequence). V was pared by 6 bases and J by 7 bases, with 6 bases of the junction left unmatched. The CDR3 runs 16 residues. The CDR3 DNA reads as TGTGCCAGCAGCTGGGGACTAGCGGGAGGGCAAAATGAGCAGTTCTTC. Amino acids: CASSWGLAGGQNEQFF.

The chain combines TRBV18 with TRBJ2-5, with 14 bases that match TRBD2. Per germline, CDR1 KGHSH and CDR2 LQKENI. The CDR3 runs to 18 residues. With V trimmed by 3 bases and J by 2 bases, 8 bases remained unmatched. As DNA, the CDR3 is TGTGCCAGCTCACCCCCGACTAGCGGGAGGGTACTACAAGAGACCCAGTACTTC. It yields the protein CASSPPTSGRVLQETQYF.

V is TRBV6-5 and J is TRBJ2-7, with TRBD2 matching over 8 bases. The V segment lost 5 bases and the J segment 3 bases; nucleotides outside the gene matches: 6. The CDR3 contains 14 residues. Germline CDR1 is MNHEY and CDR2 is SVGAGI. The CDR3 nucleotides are TGTGCCAGCAGTCACCGGACTAGCAGCTACGAGCAGTACTTC. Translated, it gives CASSHRTSSYEQYF.

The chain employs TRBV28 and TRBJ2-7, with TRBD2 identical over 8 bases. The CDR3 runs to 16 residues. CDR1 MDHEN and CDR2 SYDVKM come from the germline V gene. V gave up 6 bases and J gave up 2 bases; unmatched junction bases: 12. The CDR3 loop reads CASSRPPSGQTYEQYF. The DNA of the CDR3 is TGTGCCAGCAGCCGCCCTCCTAGCGGGCAGACCTACGAGCAGTACTTC.

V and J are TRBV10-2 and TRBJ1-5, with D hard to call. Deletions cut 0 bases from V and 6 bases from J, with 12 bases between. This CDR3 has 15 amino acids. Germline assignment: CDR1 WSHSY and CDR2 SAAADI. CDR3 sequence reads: CASSESRAVGQPQHF. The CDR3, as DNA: TGCGCCAGCAGTGAGTCGAGGGCAGTTGGTCAGCCCCAGCATTTT.

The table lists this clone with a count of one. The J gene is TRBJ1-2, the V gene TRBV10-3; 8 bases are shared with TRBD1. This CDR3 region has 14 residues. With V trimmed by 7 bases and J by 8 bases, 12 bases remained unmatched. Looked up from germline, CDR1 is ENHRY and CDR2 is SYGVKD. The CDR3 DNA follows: TGTGCCATCACTCCGGACAGGGAGGGGCAAGGCTACACCTTC. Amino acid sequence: CAITPDREGQGYTF.

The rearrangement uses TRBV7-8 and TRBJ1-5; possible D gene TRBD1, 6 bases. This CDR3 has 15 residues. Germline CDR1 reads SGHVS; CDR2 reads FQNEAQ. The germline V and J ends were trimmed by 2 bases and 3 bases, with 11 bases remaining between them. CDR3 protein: CASSLIGGANQPQHF. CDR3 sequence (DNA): TGTGCCAGCAGCTTAATAGGGGGGGCCAATCAGCCCCAGCATTTT.

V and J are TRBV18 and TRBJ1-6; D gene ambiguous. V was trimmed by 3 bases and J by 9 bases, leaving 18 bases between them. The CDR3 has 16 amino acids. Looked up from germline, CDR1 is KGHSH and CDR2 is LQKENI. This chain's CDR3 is CASSPVGGNLFSPLHF. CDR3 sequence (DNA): TGTGCCAGCTCACCGGTTGGAGGGAACCTTTTTTCACCCCTCCACTTT.

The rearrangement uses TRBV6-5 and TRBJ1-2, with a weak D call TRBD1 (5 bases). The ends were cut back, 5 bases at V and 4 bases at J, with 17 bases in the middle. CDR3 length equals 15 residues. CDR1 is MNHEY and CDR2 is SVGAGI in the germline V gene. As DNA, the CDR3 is TGTGCCAGCAGTCCATTGACAGCCACAAGCTATGGCTACACCTTC. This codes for CASSPLTATSYGYTF.

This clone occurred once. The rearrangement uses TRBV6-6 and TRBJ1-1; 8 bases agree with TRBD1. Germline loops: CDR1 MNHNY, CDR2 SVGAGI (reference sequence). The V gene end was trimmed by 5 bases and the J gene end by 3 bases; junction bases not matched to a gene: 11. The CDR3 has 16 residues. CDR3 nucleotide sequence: TGTGCCAGCAGTCATCAGCGGACAGGGTGGGACACTGAAGCTTTCTTT. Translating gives CASSHQRTGWDTEAFF.